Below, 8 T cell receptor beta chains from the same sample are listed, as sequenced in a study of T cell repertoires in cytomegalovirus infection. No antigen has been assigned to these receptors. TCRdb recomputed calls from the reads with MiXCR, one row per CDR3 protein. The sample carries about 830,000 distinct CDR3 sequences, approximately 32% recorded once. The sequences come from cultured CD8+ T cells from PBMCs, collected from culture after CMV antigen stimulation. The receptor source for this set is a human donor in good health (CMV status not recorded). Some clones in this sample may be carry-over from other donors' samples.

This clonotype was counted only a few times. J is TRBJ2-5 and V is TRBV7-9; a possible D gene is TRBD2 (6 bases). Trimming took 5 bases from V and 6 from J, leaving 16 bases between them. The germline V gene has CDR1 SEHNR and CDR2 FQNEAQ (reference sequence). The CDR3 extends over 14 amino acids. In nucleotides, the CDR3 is TGTGCCAGCAGCCTTTGGCGGGATCCTCAGACCCAGTACTTC. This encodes CASSLWRDPQTQYF.

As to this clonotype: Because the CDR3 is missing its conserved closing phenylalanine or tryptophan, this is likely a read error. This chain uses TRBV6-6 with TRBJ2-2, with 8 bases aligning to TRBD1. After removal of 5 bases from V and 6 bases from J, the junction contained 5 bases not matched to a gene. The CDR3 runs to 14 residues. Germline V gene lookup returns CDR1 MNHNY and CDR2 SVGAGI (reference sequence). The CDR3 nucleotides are TGTGCCAGCAGTGAGACAGGGGCGGCCGGGGAGCTGTTTTCT. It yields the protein CASSETGAAGELFS.

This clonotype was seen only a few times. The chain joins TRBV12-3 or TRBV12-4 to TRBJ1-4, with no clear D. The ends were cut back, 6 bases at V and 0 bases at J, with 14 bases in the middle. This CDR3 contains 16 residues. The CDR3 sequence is CASSLDVPATNEKLFF. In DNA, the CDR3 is TGTGCCAGCAGCCTGGACGTTCCTGCAACTAATGAAAAACTGTTTTTT.

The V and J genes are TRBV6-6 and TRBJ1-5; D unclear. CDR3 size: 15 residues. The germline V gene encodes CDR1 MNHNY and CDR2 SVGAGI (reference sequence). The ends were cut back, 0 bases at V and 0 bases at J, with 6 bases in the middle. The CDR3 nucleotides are TGTGCCAGCAGTTACTCGATCGGTAGCAATCAGCCCCAGCATTTT. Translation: CASSYSIGSNQPQHF.

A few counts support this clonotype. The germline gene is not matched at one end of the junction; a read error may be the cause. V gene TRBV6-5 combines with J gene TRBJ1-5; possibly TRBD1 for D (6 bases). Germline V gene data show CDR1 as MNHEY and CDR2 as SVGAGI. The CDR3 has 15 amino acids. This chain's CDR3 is CANSYSTGVHQPQHF. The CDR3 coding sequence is TGTGCCAACAGTTACTCGACAGGCGTACATCAGCCCCAGCATTTT.

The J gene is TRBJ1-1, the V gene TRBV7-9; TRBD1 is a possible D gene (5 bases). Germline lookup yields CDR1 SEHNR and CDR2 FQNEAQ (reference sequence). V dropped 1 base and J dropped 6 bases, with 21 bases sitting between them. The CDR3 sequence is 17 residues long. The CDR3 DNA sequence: TGTGCCAGCAGCTTAGGGGAGAGACAGACCCGGGGCCCTGAAGCTTTCTTT. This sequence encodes CASSLGERQTRGPEAFF.

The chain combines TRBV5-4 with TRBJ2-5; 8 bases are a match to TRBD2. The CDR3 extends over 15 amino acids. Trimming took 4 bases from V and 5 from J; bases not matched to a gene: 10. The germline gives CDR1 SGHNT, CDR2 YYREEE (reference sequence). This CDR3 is CASSPPGLERETQYF. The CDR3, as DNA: TGTGCCAGCAGCCCACCGGGACTAGAGCGCGAGACCCAGTACTTC. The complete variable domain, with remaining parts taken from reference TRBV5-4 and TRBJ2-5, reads ETGVTQSPTHLIKTRGQQVTLRCSSQSGHNTVSWYQQALGQGPQFIFQYYREEENGRGNFPPRFSGLQFPNYSSELNVNALELDDSALYLCASSPPGLERETQYFGPGTRLLVL.

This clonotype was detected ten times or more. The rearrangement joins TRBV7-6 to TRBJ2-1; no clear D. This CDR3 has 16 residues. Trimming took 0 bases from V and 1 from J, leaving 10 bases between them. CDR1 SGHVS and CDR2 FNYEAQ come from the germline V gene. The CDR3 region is CASSLALYGSYNEQFF. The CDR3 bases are TGTGCCAGCAGCTTAGCGCTTTATGGTTCCTACAATGAGCAGTTCTTC.